The rows below give T cell receptor beta chains drawn from one sample of a study of blood T cell repertoires in COVID-19. Assay: immunoSEQ multiplex PCR; the TCRdb copy retains only in-frame clones and omits some. The table includes about 260,000 clones, 85% to 95% detected once. Sequencing input: PBMCs or T cells enriched from blood (not recorded which). Every receptor here comes from a man aged 35-49 years who had been exposed to COVID-19. Both conserved end residues are part of each CDR3. The order of the fields is CDR3 DNA, CDR3 protein, clone size, J gene, D gene, V gene. The D gene is left open where the match is weak. The size of a clone is reported for some rows only, either as once, few or many, or as a class for expanded clones.

TGTGCCAGCAGTCCTCAGGGTGGAACTGGAAACACCATATATTTT	CASSPQGGTGNTIYF	once	TRBJ1-3	-	TRBV28
TGCGCCAGCAGCGAGGGACAGGGTACTTCCTACGAGCAGTACTTC	CASSEGQGTSYEQYF	-	TRBJ2-7	TRBD1	TRBV10-2
TGTGCCAGCAGTTACTCGGCAGGGTCGGAGTATGGCTACACCTTC	CASSYSAGSEYGYTF	-	TRBJ1-2	-	TRBV6-5
TGTGCCTGGACCCCGGGGATACCAGGTGAAAAACTGTTTTTT	CAWTPGIPGEKLFF	-	TRBJ1-4	-	TRBV30
TGTGCCAGCAGCCCGGGACAGGGGGCTCTCTATGGCTACACCTTC	CASSPGQGALYGYTF	-	TRBJ1-2	TRBD1	TRBV13
TGTGCCAGCAGTCAACAGGGTGCGCGGCACACTGAAGCTTTCTTT	CASSQQGARHTEAFF	-	TRBJ1-1	-	TRBV27
TGTGCCAGTAGTATTGACTCGTTAGTCTACACCTTC	CASSIDSLVYTF	-	TRBJ1-2	-	TRBV19
TGTGCCAGCAGTGAAGCTTTTTTTAGGCGGGATGGCTACACCTTC	CASSEAFFRRDGYTF	-	TRBJ1-2	-	TRBV2
TGTGCCAGTAGACCACAGGGGAACACCGGGGAGCTGTTTTTT	CASRPQGNTGELFF	-	TRBJ2-2	-	TRBV19
TGTGCCAGCAGCGTGGGACAGGGGATCGATGGCTACACCTTC	CASSVGQGIDGYTF	-	TRBJ1-2	TRBD1	TRBV2
TGCGCCAGCCGACTCTGGGGGGAGGCGTACAATGAGCAGTTCTTC	CASRLWGEAYNEQFF	-	TRBJ2-1	-	TRBV5-1
TGTGCCAGCAGCCGGGGACAGATGAAAGCTTTCTTT	CASSRGQMKAFF	-	TRBJ1-1	TRBD1	TRBV7-2
TGTGCCAGCAGCCACGTCGGACTAGCGGGCGCCTCCTACGAGCAGTACTTC	CASSHVGLAGASYEQYF	-	TRBJ2-7	TRBD2	TRBV3-1/TRBV3-2
TGCAGCGTTAAACCGGGACAGGGAAGGAATGAGCAGTTCTTC	CSVKPGQGRNEQFF	-	TRBJ2-1	TRBD1	TRBV29-1
TGTGCCAGCAGTTTATCCCAGGGGGCGTCGGAAGCTTTCTTT	CASSLSQGASEAFF	-	TRBJ1-1	TRBD1	TRBV27
TGTGCCAGTAGTGCCGACAGGGCTGAAGCTTTCTTT	CASSADRAEAFF	once	TRBJ1-1	TRBD1	TRBV19
TGTGCCAGTAGTATTGACGGGGGGCTCACTGAAGCTTTCTTT	CASSIDGGLTEAFF	-	TRBJ1-1	-	TRBV19
TGTGCCAGCAGCAAAGGAACTGGGACATTGTGGGCCTTCACAGATACGCAGTATTTT	CASSKGTGTLWAFTDTQYF	-	TRBJ2-3	-	TRBV21-1
TGTGCCAGTAGTACCTCAGGGGTGAGTAAGGTCACTGAAGCTTTCTTT	CASSTSGVSKVTEAFF	once	TRBJ1-1	-	TRBV19
TGTGCCAGCAGCGTAGGGGGGCTAGCGGGATACGAGCAGTACTTC	CASSVGGLAGYEQYF	-	TRBJ2-7	TRBD2	TRBV9
TGCGCCAGCAGTGAGGATTACCGGAATTCACCCCTCCACTTT	CASSEDYRNSPLHF	-	TRBJ1-6	-	TRBV10-2
TGTGCCAGAAGCTTGGCCTTGTCTTCGGGCAATCAGCCCCAGCATTTT	CARSLALSSGNQPQHF	-	TRBJ1-5	-	TRBV5-3
TGTGCCAGCTCACCGCCCGGGACAGGGTCGGTTACTGAAGCTTTCTTT	CASSPPGTGSVTEAFF	-	TRBJ1-1	TRBD1	TRBV18
TGTGCCAGCAGCCAACCGGGACAGACCTACGAGCAGTACTTC	CASSQPGQTYEQYF	-	TRBJ2-7	TRBD1	TRBV28
TGTGCCAGCAGCTTAGAATCCATGAACACTGAAGCTTTCTTT	CASSLESMNTEAFF	-	TRBJ1-1	-	TRBV7-9
TGTGCCAGCAGTTTATTTGGGGGGTTTAGATCGCTAGCTTTCTTT	CASSLFGGFRSLAFF	few	TRBJ1-1	-	TRBV27
TGTGCCAGCAGCTCGGGGGGAGGGATCATGGCCAATCAGCCCCAGCATTTT	CASSSGGGIMANQPQHF	-	TRBJ1-5	-	TRBV7-8